This T cell receptor (beta chain) stems from a study of beta chain features in type 1 diabetes. Study-level results: HLA influence on TCRB rearrangement stayed unresolved here. Sampled from patients, naive, central memory and Treg TCRB repertoires appeared more similar than those sampled from healthy donors. A moderate, significant TCRB CDR3 shortening appeared in type 1 diabetes across four CD4+ subsets.

Trimming removed 6 bases at V and 8 bases at J, with 19 bases between. This CDR3 region has 14 residues. Germline CDR1 reads SNHLY; CDR2 reads FYNNEI. Regarding this clone: Its cognate antigen is unknown.

The authors reverse transcribed all of the isolated RNA, so sequencing captured expressed TCRB transcripts. There were about 3.5 million reads on average in the naive, central memory and regulatory T cell samples. Repertoires were generated with immunoSEQ multiplex PCR, while TCRdb's copy carries only in-frame clones and drops some. Counted here are hundreds of thousands of clones, over 12% occurring once; the ten biggest clones make up 0.03% to 0.045%. This TCR was sampled from a man aged 18 to 35 with type 1 diabetes. This sequence joins TRBV2 and TRBJ1-2; a weak D match, TRBD1 (5 bases). Sequencing input: naive CD4+ T cells from blood. The DNA of the CDR3 is TGTGCCAGCAGCCCACAGGTGAAGTTAGGCGGCTACACCTTC. Its translation: CASSPQVKLGGYTF.